A selection of T cell receptor beta chains follows, all from one sample in a study of control samples from healthy donors and cancer patients. This table comes from immunoSEQ multiplex PCR, and its TCRdb copy is limited to in-frame clones, with some not included. The sample gives over 85,000 clones, 92% of which show up once; under 3% is in the top ten. Input material: blood. Every receptor here comes from a woman between 18 and 29 years old in good health. CDR3s include the opening cysteine and the closing phenylalanine or tryptophan. Each record gives: D gene, J gene, V gene, clone size, CDR3 DNA, CDR3 protein. A D gene is named only where the DNA matches it firmly. Clone size is shown for a subset of rows, as once, few, many or a class of expanded clone.

TRBD1 | TRBJ1-1 | TRBV5-1 | NA | TGCGCCAGCAGCGCCTCACAGGGGGCGGTTCCTGAAGCTTTCTTT | CASSASQGAVPEAFF
TRBD1 | TRBJ1-2 | TRBV27 | NA | TGTGCCAGCAGTCCGGGACAGGGACACTATGGCTACACCTTC | CASSPGQGHYGYTF
NA | TRBJ2-1 | TRBV28 | NA | TGTGCCAGCAGTTTTGGATACAATGAGCAGTTCTTC | CASSFGYNEQFF
NA | TRBJ1-6 | TRBV5-5 | once | TGTGCCAGCAGCTTGGATCCGGGGGCAGGTTCACCCCTCCACTTT | CASSLDPGAGSPLHF
NA | TRBJ1-1 | TRBV14 | NA | TGTGCCAGCAGCCAAGATTTGGTGAGGAACACTGAAGCTTTCTTT | CASSQDLVRNTEAFF
TRBD1 | TRBJ1-2 | TRBV19 | NA | TGTGCCAGTAGTTCGTACATGCCGGGACAGGGGACGGATGGCTACACCTTC | CASSSYMPGQGTDGYTF
TRBD1 | TRBJ2-7 | TRBV29-1 | NA | TGCAGCGTTGTGGTGGGGACAGGGACCGGCGAGCAGTACTTC | CSVVVGTGTGEQYF
NA | TRBJ1-1 | TRBV21-1 | few | TGTGCCAGCAGTACAGGGGGGAACACTGAAGCTTTCTTT | CASSTGGNTEAFF
NA | TRBJ1-2 | TRBV30 | once | TGTGCCTGGACCTTAATGCGGGGGACCTATGGCTACACCTTC | CAWTLMRGTYGYTF
TRBD2 | TRBJ2-1 | TRBV4-2 | NA | TGTGCCAGCAGCCAAGATCGGTTTAGCGGGAGGGACAATGAGCAGTTCTTC | CASSQDRFSGRDNEQFF
TRBD2 | TRBJ2-3 | TRBV9 | once | TGTGCCAGCAGCTCCCGGACTAGCGGGGGCACAGATACGCAGTATTTT | CASSSRTSGGTDTQYF
NA | TRBJ1-2 | TRBV13 | NA | TGTGCCAGCAGCTTAGGGCAGCGTAGTGGCTACACCTTC | CASSLGQRSGYTF
NA | TRBJ2-5 | TRBV5-6 | NA | TGTGCCAGCAGCCGGAAGATAGAGACCCAGTACTTC | CASSRKIETQYF